The 30 T cell receptor beta chains listed next were all sequenced from one sample in a study of blood T cell repertoires in COVID-19. Repertoires were generated with immunoSEQ multiplex PCR, while TCRdb's copy carries only in-frame clones and drops some. This sample has about 210,000 clones; 65% to 90% occur once, and the top ten carry around 2.5%. The sample was peripheral blood. These receptors came from a woman between 65 and 79 years old with COVID-19, enrolled during active disease.

CDR3 loop: CASSTIPGQGAKETQYF. CDR3 coding DNA: TGTGCCAGTAGTACGATACCGGGACAGGGGGCGAAAGAGACCCAGTACTTC. The chain employs TRBV19 and TRBJ2-5; 12 bases are shared with TRBD1. The CDR3 sequence is 17 residues long. CDR1 LNHDA and CDR2 SQIVND come from the germline V gene (reference sequence). J was trimmed by 3 bases and V by 4 bases; bases with no gene match: 9.

This clone has just one count. V usage is TRBV11-2 and J usage is TRBJ1-2, with 7 positions matching TRBD1. J gave up 4 bases and V 2 bases, and 4 bases lay outside the gene matches. Germline V gene lookup returns CDR1 SGHAT and CDR2 FQNNGV. The length of the CDR3 is 14 residues. CDR3 in DNA: TGTGCCAGCAGCTTAAGTGACAGGGCCTATGGCTACACCTTC. Its protein product is CASSLSDRAYGYTF.

This chain connects TRBV7-2 to TRBJ1-1; D is unresolved. Trimming shortened V by 4 bases and J by 0 bases, and 9 bases separated the two germline ends. CDR3 length: 14 amino acids. CDR1 and CDR2 (germline): SGHTA, FQGNSA. CDR3 in DNA: TGTGCCAGCAGCTACAGCCTTATGAACACTGAAGCTTTCTTT. This codes for CASSYSLMNTEAFF.

The chain employs TRBV7-9 and TRBJ1-5, with 8 bases matching TRBD1. This CDR3 is built from 15 residues. The germline V gene has CDR1 SEHNR and CDR2 FQNEAQ (reference sequence). V lost 5 bases, J lost 2 bases, and 5 bases stayed unmatched. CDR3 nucleotide sequence: TGTGCCAGCAGCCCTATGACAGGGGGCAATCAGCCCCAGCATTTT. This sequence encodes CASSPMTGGNQPQHF.

This chain links TRBV2 with TRBJ1-2; 9 bases agree with TRBD1. From germline, CDR1 is SNHLY and CDR2 FYNNEI. This CDR3 is built from 15 residues. With 6 bases clipped from V and 4 bases from J, the junction kept 9 bases outside the gene matches. The CDR3 loop is CASRQGAPPVYGYTF. The CDR3 DNA is TGTGCCAGCAGACAGGGGGCGCCCCCCGTCTATGGCTACACCTTC.

The chain carries TRBV10-3 and TRBJ2-7; 7 nucleotides agree with TRBD2. After removal of 10 bases from V and 2 bases from J, the junction contained 17 bases not matched to a gene. Per the germline V gene, CDR1 is ENHRY and CDR2 is SYGVKD. There are 16 residues in the CDR3. CDR3 in amino acids: CASGGLRGDRAYEQYF. The CDR3 region has the DNA TGTGCCAGTGGTGGACTACGGGGGGACCGGGCCTACGAGCAGTACTTC.

The V gene is TRBV14, the J gene TRBJ2-2; 11 nucleotides align to TRBD1. The germline V gene encodes CDR1 SGHDN and CDR2 FVKESK. CDR3 length: 17 residues. The V gene end was trimmed by 3 bases and the J gene end by 4 bases; junction bases not matched to a gene: 7. The CDR3, as DNA: TGTGCCAGCAGCCAGAGGACAGGGGGCTTCCTCACCGGGGAGCTGTTTTTT. This gives the protein CASSQRTGGFLTGELFF.

The chain is built from TRBV14 and TRBJ2-3; D not certain. The CDR3 spans 13 residues. V shed 5 bases and J shed 1 base, with 7 bases lying between them. Germline-derived CDR1 and CDR2 are SGHDN and FVKESK. The CDR3: CASSTRGTDTQYF. The CDR3 region has the DNA TGTGCCAGCAGCACCCGGGGCACAGATACGCAGTATTTT.

CDR3 DNA: TGTGCCAGCAGCCCTAACGGACAGTTCTCCTACGAGCAGTACTTC. This encodes CASSPNGQFSYEQYF. This rearrangement joins TRBV7-9 to TRBJ2-7; perhaps TRBD1 as D (6 bases). The CDR3 is 15 amino acids. The germline V and J ends were trimmed by 5 bases and 0 bases, with 14 bases remaining between them. Germline V gives CDR1 SEHNR, CDR2 FQNEAQ (reference sequence).

J is TRBJ1-3 and V is TRBV6-2 or TRBV6-3; D is possibly TRBD1 (6 bases). Looked up from germline, CDR1 is MNHEY and CDR2 is SVGEGT. This CDR3 region has 15 residues. The V end lost 0 bases, the J end lost 4 bases, and 10 bases lay between the germline ends. CDR3 DNA: TGTGCCAGCAGTTACTCGAGCAGGGGAGGAAACACCATATATTTT. Translating gives CASSYSSRGGNTIYF.

V usage is TRBV3-1 (or the pseudogene TRBV3-2) and J usage is TRBJ2-7; 9 bases are shared with TRBD1. Germline loops: CDR1 LGHDT, CDR2 YNNKEL (reference sequence). CDR3 size: 15 residues. V was clipped by 4 bases and J by 3 bases; unmatched bases: 7. This CDR3 is CASSPRDRVVYEQYF. The CDR3 nucleotides read TGTGCCAGCAGCCCTCGGGACAGGGTAGTCTACGAGCAGTACTTC.

V usage is TRBV3-1 (or the pseudogene TRBV3-2) and J usage is TRBJ2-3; 7 bases are a match to TRBD2. V was pared by 0 bases and J by 4 bases, with 13 bases of the junction left unmatched. CDR3 length equals 18 residues. CDR1 LGHDT and CDR2 YNNKEL come from the germline V gene (reference sequence). CDR3 bases: TGTGCCAGCAGCCAAGATTATCGGGACTACGTTTTCTCAGATACGCAGTATTTT. This gives the protein CASSQDYRDYVFSDTQYF.

The chain recombines TRBV7-9 with TRBJ1-5; D is unclear. Trimming cost V 1 base and J 0 bases, with 10 bases left between them. CDR1 is SEHNR and CDR2 is FQNEAQ in the germline V gene (reference sequence). This CDR3 has 16 residues. The CDR3 nucleotides read TGTGCCAGCAGCTTAGGTCAAACAGTTAGCAATCAGCCCCAGCATTTT. The encoded protein is CASSLGQTVSNQPQHF.

The sample holds one count of this clone. The V and J genes are TRBV2 and TRBJ2-5; no clear D. Trimming removed 2 bases at V and 7 bases at J, with 11 bases between. The CDR3 runs 13 residues. Germline V lookup: CDR1 SNHLY, CDR2 FYNNEI. This CDR3 is CASSESRGGTQYF. CDR3 nucleotides: TGTGCCAGCAGTGAATCCCGAGGTGGGACCCAGTACTTC.

The rearrangement joins TRBV4-3 to TRBJ2-7, with 10 bases lining up with TRBD1. The CDR3 spans 16 residues. V trimming: 1 base; J trimming: 2 bases; junction bases outside the gene matches: 5. Germline CDR1 and CDR2: LGHNA and YSLEER. CDR3 sequence: CASSQGRTGGPYEQYF. The DNA of the CDR3 is TGCGCCAGCAGCCAAGGGAGGACAGGGGGACCCTACGAGCAGTACTTC.

This rearrangement joins TRBV3-1 (or the pseudogene TRBV3-2) to TRBJ1-1; TRBD1 matches at 7 bases. Germline V gives CDR1 LGHDT, CDR2 YNNKEL (reference sequence). The J segment lost 2 bases and the V segment lost 2 bases, leaving 5 bases of the junction unmatched. The CDR3 spans 15 residues. The CDR3 DNA is TGTGCCAGCAGCCAAAGGACAGGAGGTAACACTGAAGCTTTCTTT. Its translation is CASSQRTGGNTEAFF.

The rearrangement links TRBV5-4 to TRBJ1-2; 9 bases are a match to TRBD1. The V segment lost 6 bases and the J segment 6 bases; nucleotides outside the gene matches: 6. Per germline, CDR1 SGHNT and CDR2 YYREEE (reference sequence). This CDR3 comprises 13 residues. The CDR3 DNA reads TGTGCCAGCACCCCGGGACAGGGACATGGCTACACCTTC. This encodes CASTPGQGHGYTF. The full variable domain, with the rest looked up from reference TRBV5-4 and TRBJ1-2, is ETGVTQSPTHLIKTRGQQVTLRCSSQSGHNTVSWYQQALGQGPQFIFQYYREEENGRGNFPPRFSGLQFPNYSSELNVNALELDDSALYLCASTPGQGHGYTFGSGTRLTVV.

The chain joins TRBV5-6 to TRBJ2-3, with 8 nucleotides matching TRBD1. The CDR3 is made up of 15 amino acids. The germline CDR1 and CDR2 sequences are SGHDT and YYEEEE. The trim removed 2 bases at V and 0 bases at J, leaving 2 bases unmatched. The CDR3 region is CASSFDRGSTDTQYF. In DNA, the CDR3 is TGTGCCAGCAGCTTTGACAGGGGAAGCACAGATACGCAGTATTTT.

The rearrangement links TRBV6-6 to TRBJ2-2, with TRBD2 matching over 14 bases. CDR1 is MNHNY, CDR2 SVGAGI, per germline (reference sequence). The trim removed 5 bases at V and 0 bases at J, leaving 8 bases unmatched. The CDR3 covers 19 residues. Here the CDR3 DNA reads TGTGCCAGCAGTCCAGCAAGGACTAGCGGGGGGCCGAACACCGGGGAGCTGTTTTTT. Translating it yields CASSPARTSGGPNTGELFF.

The chain couples TRBV7-2 to TRBJ2-7; 9 bases agree with TRBD1. With 3 bases clipped from V and 1 base from J, the junction kept 1 base outside the gene matches. This CDR3 has 14 residues. Germline CDR1 and CDR2: SGHTA and FQGNSA. The CDR3 region is CASSLTGGSYEQYF. CDR3 bases: TGTGCCAGCAGCTTGACAGGGGGTTCCTACGAGCAGTACTTC.

V is TRBV10-3 and J is TRBJ1-1, with 8 bases lining up with TRBD1. The length of the CDR3 is 13 residues. V trimming: 6 bases; J trimming: 8 bases; junction bases outside the gene matches: 8. Per germline, CDR1 ENHRY and CDR2 SYGVKD. The CDR3 region is CAIREDRAGEAFF. The CDR3 region has the DNA TGTGCCATCAGGGAGGACAGGGCAGGAGAAGCTTTCTTT.

This clone was counted a single time. The V gene is TRBV19, the J gene TRBJ1-2; 7 bases align to TRBD1. Germline-derived CDR1 and CDR2 are LNHDA and SQIVND (reference sequence). J gave up 5 bases and V 8 bases, and 11 bases lay outside the gene matches. The CDR3 spans 14 residues. The CDR3 is CASLEPGTEYGYTF. The CDR3 region has the DNA TGTGCCAGTCTTGAACCCGGGACAGAGTATGGCTACACCTTC.

This clone was observed a few times. The chain links TRBV30 to TRBJ2-5; the D is unclear. From germline, CDR1 is GTSNPN and CDR2 SVGIG (reference sequence). The CDR3 is 11 residues long. Trimming stripped 5 bases from V and 4 bases from J, with 8 bases between. CDR3 region: CAWQARETQYF. CDR3 bases: TGTGCCTGGCAGGCACGAGAGACCCAGTACTTC.

This clone appeared a few times. This chain connects TRBV10-3 to TRBJ1-3; unclear D gene. The germline V gene has CDR1 ENHRY and CDR2 SYGVKD. The V and J ends lost 6 bases and 0 bases respectively, with 12 bases between them. This CDR3 has 15 residues. The CDR3 sequence is CAIRTNKDSGNTIYF. The CDR3 DNA sequence: TGTGCCATCAGGACTAACAAGGACTCTGGAAACACCATATATTTT.

This clone was counted once. The chain couples TRBV24-1 to TRBJ2-1; 11 bases are a match to TRBD1. The CDR3 spans 15 residues. The ends lost 4 bases at V and 9 bases at J; junction bases unmatched: 7. The germline gives CDR1 KGHDR, CDR2 SFDVKD. CDR3 nucleotides: TGTGCCACCAGTGACCAGGACAGGGGGCATGGTGAGCAGTTCTTC. This encodes CATSDQDRGHGEQFF.

The CDR3 region is CASSSLATGELFF. The CDR3 DNA follows: TGTGCCAGCAGTTCACTAGCAACCGGGGAGCTGTTTTTT. V and J are TRBV27 and TRBJ2-2; maybe TRBD2 (6 bases). The germline gives CDR1 MNHEY, CDR2 SMNVEV (reference sequence). The CDR3 has 13 amino acids. The V gene lost 4 bases and the J gene lost 5 bases, with 8 bases spanning the gap.

The rearrangement joins TRBV6-4 to TRBJ2-2; maybe TRBD1 (6 bases). CDR1 is MRHNA, CDR2 SNTAGT, per germline. With 5 bases removed from V and 3 bases from J, the gap between germline ends came to 7 bases. The CDR3 length is 13 residues. The CDR3 protein is CASSSGDTGELFF. CDR3 DNA: TGTGCCAGCAGTTCAGGGGACACCGGGGAGCTGTTTTTT.

This clone was found once. The chain is built from TRBV4-2 and TRBJ1-2; TRBD1 matches 7 bases. Looked up from germline, CDR1 is LGHNA and CDR2 is YNFKEQ. V shed 4 bases and J 8 bases; nucleotides not matched to a gene: 19. The length of the CDR3 is 17 residues. CDR3 coding DNA: TGTGCCAGCAGCCGAGTATTAGGGGGCTCTCAAGGACGAGGCTACACCTTC. Translated, it gives CASSRVLGGSQGRGYTF.

In this sample, this clone turned up once. This chain joins TRBV4-2 and TRBJ1-5, with D perhaps matching TRBD1 (5 bases). The CDR3 is 15 residues long. V lost 0 bases, J lost 2 bases, and 8 bases lay in between. Germline loops: CDR1 LGHNA, CDR2 YNFKEQ. Written as DNA, the CDR3 is TGTGCCAGCAGCCAAGAAAGGGGCGGCAATCAGCCCCAGCATTTT. As protein: CASSQERGGNQPQHF.

This clone was recorded only once. The chain joins TRBV6-5 to TRBJ2-3; TRBD2 might be the D (5 bases). The V and J ends lost 6 bases and 6 bases respectively, with 16 bases between them. Germline lookup yields CDR1 MNHEY and CDR2 SVGAGI. The CDR3 is 14 residues long. DNA for the CDR3: TGTGCCAGCAGCGGAGACTGGCGCGGGGATACGCAGTATTTT. Translated, it gives CASSGDWRGDTQYF.